These T cell receptor beta chains were read from a single sample in a study of T-cell reconstitution after alpha-beta-depleted transplantation in children. TCRdb re-analysed the PCR reads in MiXCR, keeping a single row per CDR3 protein. This repertoire shows about half a million distinct CDR3 sequences, 12% found once; its top ten account for over 5.5%. The specimen was PBMCs from the stem cell graft donor, collected from the stem cell graft. The receptors were sampled from a human donor who donated a stem cell graft to a child with combined immunodeficiency. The CDR3 runs from the conserved cysteine through the conserved F or W. D genes are given only for firm matches. Clone size is stated in some rows and not others, as once, few, many or a class when expanded.

CDR3nt: TGTGCCACCAAGACTAGCGGCACAGATACGCAGTATTTT; CDR3aa: CATKTSGTDTQYF; j_gene: TRBJ2-3; v_gene: TRBV24-1; d_gene: TRBD2; abundance: many
CDR3nt: TGTGCCAGCAGGGAAGGACAGGGGTACGAAGAGACCCAGTACTTC; CDR3aa: CASREGQGYEETQYF; j_gene: TRBJ2-5; v_gene: TRBV2; d_gene: TRBD1; abundance: .
CDR3nt: TGCAGTGCTAGTCCGGGGACCTCTGGAAACACCATATATTTT; CDR3aa: CSASPGTSGNTIYF; j_gene: TRBJ1-3; v_gene: TRBV20-1; d_gene: .; abundance: many
CDR3nt: TGTGCCAGCACCACTAGGGGCCGAGGGAAGACTTGGGGTTTCAACGAGCAGTACTTC; CDR3aa: CASTTRGRGKTWGFNEQYF; j_gene: TRBJ2-7; v_gene: TRBV6-2/TRBV6-3; d_gene: .; abundance: few
CDR3nt: TGTGCCAGCAGCTTAGTCTCCGGACTAGCGGGAGTTGAGCAGTTCTTC; CDR3aa: CASSLVSGLAGVEQFF; j_gene: TRBJ2-1; v_gene: TRBV11-2; d_gene: TRBD2; abundance: few
CDR3nt: TGTGCCACCCTTCCCAGAATTAGCTCTGGGGCCAACGTCCTGACTTTC; CDR3aa: CATLPRISSGANVLTF; j_gene: TRBJ2-6; v_gene: TRBV6-1; d_gene: .; abundance: .
CDR3nt: TGCAGCGTTCGGAGAGGGGGGGACACCGGGGAGCTGTTTTTT; CDR3aa: CSVRRGGDTGELFF; j_gene: TRBJ2-2; v_gene: TRBV29-1; d_gene: .; abundance: many
CDR3nt: TGCGCCAGCAGCTTGCGGACTGGGTCGAACACCGGGGAGCTGTTTTTT; CDR3aa: CASSLRTGSNTGELFF; j_gene: TRBJ2-2; v_gene: TRBV5-1; d_gene: .; abundance: many
CDR3nt: TGTGCCAGCAGCGTACCCAGGGGCAGCGGGAGCCTTTACTACAATGAGCAGTTCTTC; CDR3aa: CASSVPRGSGSLYYNEQFF; j_gene: TRBJ2-1; v_gene: TRBV9; d_gene: TRBD2; abundance: .
CDR3nt: TGTGCCAGCAGTTCGAAGACAGGGGCCTTCTACAATGAGCAGTTCTTC; CDR3aa: CASSSKTGAFYNEQFF; j_gene: TRBJ2-1; v_gene: TRBV12-3/TRBV12-4; d_gene: TRBD1; abundance: few
CDR3nt: TGTGCCAGCAGCTTACTGTCTAGCGGGGGGCATTACAATGAGCAGTTCTTC; CDR3aa: CASSLLSSGGHYNEQFF; j_gene: TRBJ2-1; v_gene: TRBV7-8; d_gene: TRBD2; abundance: .
CDR3nt: TGTGCCATCAGTCTTTCTGGATTCTCCTACGAGCAGTACTTC; CDR3aa: CAISLSGFSYEQYF; j_gene: TRBJ2-7; v_gene: TRBV10-3; d_gene: .; abundance: few
CDR3nt: TGTGCCACCAGTGACCCTACCGGGACAGTGGATGCTAAGTACACCTTC; CDR3aa: CATSDPTGTVDAKYTF; j_gene: TRBJ1-2; v_gene: TRBV24-1; d_gene: TRBD1; abundance: .
CDR3nt: TGTGCCAGCACCCCGGGGTGGTCCTACAATGAGCAGTTCTTC; CDR3aa: CASTPGWSYNEQFF; j_gene: TRBJ2-1; v_gene: TRBV12-3/TRBV12-4; d_gene: .; abundance: many
CDR3nt: TGCGCCAGCAGCAAAGGGGTCAGCGGGTTGACCTACGAGCAGTACTTC; CDR3aa: CASSKGVSGLTYEQYF; j_gene: TRBJ2-7; v_gene: TRBV4-3; d_gene: .; abundance: .
CDR3nt: TGCAGTGGTGGAGGGTACTTCTTT; CDR3aa: CSGGGYFF; j_gene: TRBJ1-1; v_gene: TRBV20-1; d_gene: .; abundance: few
CDR3nt: TGTGCCAGCAGCCCCGGGCTAGATACGCAGTATTTT; CDR3aa: CASSPGLDTQYF; j_gene: TRBJ2-3; v_gene: TRBV6-5; d_gene: .; abundance: many
CDR3nt: TGCAGTGCTAGCGCCGGGCGGGAGACCCAGTACTTC; CDR3aa: CSASAGRETQYF; j_gene: TRBJ2-5; v_gene: TRBV20-1; d_gene: .; abundance: .
CDR3nt: TGTGCCAGCAGCCCCCGGCCTGACCCCCAATACGAGCAGTACTTC; CDR3aa: CASSPRPDPQYEQYF; j_gene: TRBJ2-7; v_gene: TRBV7-6; d_gene: .; abundance: .
CDR3nt: TGTGCCAGCAGTGAATCCAGCTTCTACGAGCAGTACTTC; CDR3aa: CASSESSFYEQYF; j_gene: TRBJ2-7; v_gene: TRBV25-1; d_gene: .; abundance: .
CDR3nt: TGTGCCAGCAGCCCACCCTATAGGCTGGGAAACACCATATATTTT; CDR3aa: CASSPPYRLGNTIYF; j_gene: TRBJ1-3; v_gene: TRBV7-9; d_gene: .; abundance: many
CDR3nt: TGTGCCAGCAGTTACTCGATGGCCCTAGCGGGAGCTGAGACCCAGTACTTC; CDR3aa: CASSYSMALAGAETQYF; j_gene: TRBJ2-5; v_gene: TRBV6-2/TRBV6-3; d_gene: TRBD2; abundance: many
CDR3nt: TGTGCCAGCAGTCCGGACAGGGGTAATGGCTACACCTTC; CDR3aa: CASSPDRGNGYTF; j_gene: TRBJ1-2; v_gene: TRBV2; d_gene: TRBD1; abundance: .
CDR3nt: TGTGCCAGCAGTTACGGGGGAGGGAACACAGATACGCAGTATTTT; CDR3aa: CASSYGGGNTDTQYF; j_gene: TRBJ2-3; v_gene: TRBV6-2/TRBV6-3; d_gene: TRBD2; abundance: .
CDR3nt: TGTGCCAGCAGCTTAATGGGAAGCTTTGGTAACTATGGCTACACCTTC; CDR3aa: CASSLMGSFGNYGYTF; j_gene: TRBJ1-2; v_gene: TRBV5-4; d_gene: .; abundance: .
CDR3nt: TGTGCCAGCAGAACTGACAACTACGAGCAGTACTTC; CDR3aa: CASRTDNYEQYF; j_gene: TRBJ2-7; v_gene: TRBV6-5; d_gene: .; abundance: few
CDR3nt: TGTGCCAGCAGCTTCAGCGGGGGGGCCCCCAATGAGCAGTTCTTC; CDR3aa: CASSFSGGAPNEQFF; j_gene: TRBJ2-1; v_gene: TRBV6-1; d_gene: TRBD2; abundance: .
CDR3nt: TGTGCCAGCAGCTTAGAACAGGGATACGAGCAGTACTTC; CDR3aa: CASSLEQGYEQYF; j_gene: TRBJ2-7; v_gene: TRBV7-8; d_gene: .; abundance: many
CDR3nt: TGTGCCAGCAGTTACGGGACAGGGGGTTCGGAGCAGTTCTTC; CDR3aa: CASSYGTGGSEQFF; j_gene: TRBJ2-1; v_gene: TRBV6-5; d_gene: TRBD1; abundance: few
CDR3nt: TGTGCCAGCAAGCCGGGACAGGGCGAAAAACTGTTTTTT; CDR3aa: CASKPGQGEKLFF; j_gene: TRBJ1-4; v_gene: TRBV19; d_gene: TRBD1; abundance: few
CDR3nt: TGTGCCAGCAGTGAAGACCACCCTAGGCAGGGAGGAGGCCAGCCCCAGCATTTT; CDR3aa: CASSEDHPRQGGGQPQHF; j_gene: TRBJ1-5; v_gene: TRBV2; d_gene: .; abundance: few
CDR3nt: TGTGCCAGCAGCTTGGGTTGGGGGGTCGGAATTGGAGAGACCCAGTACTTC; CDR3aa: CASSLGWGVGIGETQYF; j_gene: TRBJ2-5; v_gene: TRBV5-6; d_gene: .; abundance: few
CDR3nt: TGCGCCAGCAGCGGCGGCGGGGGCCAACAAGAGACCCAGTACTTC; CDR3aa: CASSGGGGQQETQYF; j_gene: TRBJ2-5; v_gene: TRBV5-1; d_gene: .; abundance: few
CDR3nt: TGTGCCAGCAGCTGGACCCGGGACACTGAAGCTTTCTTT; CDR3aa: CASSWTRDTEAFF; j_gene: TRBJ1-1; v_gene: TRBV5-4; d_gene: .; abundance: .
CDR3nt: TGTGCCAGCAGTGAGGACAGGGGGCGTGAAAAACTGTTTTTT; CDR3aa: CASSEDRGREKLFF; j_gene: TRBJ1-4; v_gene: TRBV25-1; d_gene: TRBD1; abundance: .
CDR3nt: TGTGCCAGCAGTCCGGACTTCAATGAGCAGTTCTTC; CDR3aa: CASSPDFNEQFF; j_gene: TRBJ2-1; v_gene: TRBV27; d_gene: .; abundance: .
CDR3nt: TGCAGCGTTTTCTCGGGGAATGGCTACACCTTC; CDR3aa: CSVFSGNGYTF; j_gene: TRBJ1-2; v_gene: TRBV29-1; d_gene: .; abundance: few
CDR3nt: TGTGCCAGCAGGTTAAAGGACAGGGACTATGGCTACACCTTC; CDR3aa: CASRLKDRDYGYTF; j_gene: TRBJ1-2; v_gene: TRBV28; d_gene: TRBD1; abundance: .
CDR3nt: TGTGCCAGCTCCCCCCGGGCCAGCGGGAACTCCTACGAGCAGTACTTC; CDR3aa: CASSPRASGNSYEQYF; j_gene: TRBJ2-7; v_gene: TRBV5-6; d_gene: TRBD2; abundance: once
CDR3nt: TGTGCCACCAGCAGGCGCTACAGGGTATGGGAAAAACTGTTTTTT; CDR3aa: CATSRRYRVWEKLFF; j_gene: TRBJ1-4; v_gene: TRBV15; d_gene: .; abundance: .
CDR3nt: TGTGCCAGCAGTCCCAGGGGGGACCACTATGGCTACACCTTC; CDR3aa: CASSPRGDHYGYTF; j_gene: TRBJ1-2; v_gene: TRBV27; d_gene: TRBD1; abundance: many
CDR3nt: TGTGCCAGCAGTGAAGGGACCACGAACACCGGGGAGCTGTTTTTT; CDR3aa: CASSEGTTNTGELFF; j_gene: TRBJ2-2; v_gene: TRBV2; d_gene: .; abundance: few
CDR3nt: TGCAGTGCTAGAGATTTTCACGGGAATTCACCCCTCCACTTT; CDR3aa: CSARDFHGNSPLHF; j_gene: TRBJ1-6; v_gene: TRBV20-1; d_gene: .; abundance: few
CDR3nt: TGTGCCAGCAGTCCAGGACAGGGAAGTACGCAGTATTTT; CDR3aa: CASSPGQGSTQYF; j_gene: TRBJ2-3; v_gene: TRBV12-3/TRBV12-4; d_gene: TRBD1; abundance: .
CDR3nt: TGCGCCAGCAGCTTGCAGCGGGGGAACACCGGGGAGCTGTTTTTT; CDR3aa: CASSLQRGNTGELFF; j_gene: TRBJ2-2; v_gene: TRBV5-1; d_gene: TRBD2; abundance: few
CDR3nt: TGTGCCACCAGTGGCGGCGGCAGCTCCTACAATGAGCAGTTCTTC; CDR3aa: CATSGGGSSYNEQFF; j_gene: TRBJ2-1; v_gene: TRBV24-1; d_gene: .; abundance: many
CDR3nt: TGTGCCAGCAGCCAAGGCGGGAGGGTATACAATGAGCAGTTCTTC; CDR3aa: CASSQGGRVYNEQFF; j_gene: TRBJ2-1; v_gene: TRBV14; d_gene: TRBD2; abundance: few
CDR3nt: TGTGCCAGCAGTGAAGCTCGAGGGGGCTTGAACACTGAAGCTTTCTTT; CDR3aa: CASSEARGGLNTEAFF; j_gene: TRBJ1-1; v_gene: TRBV6-1; d_gene: TRBD1; abundance: few
CDR3nt: TGTGCCAGCAGTTCAACGGGACTAGCGGGACTCAATGAGCAGTTCTTC; CDR3aa: CASSSTGLAGLNEQFF; j_gene: TRBJ2-1; v_gene: TRBV12-3/TRBV12-4; d_gene: TRBD2; abundance: many
CDR3nt: TGTGCCAGCAACCTCGGACTAGCGGGGGGCCAAGAGACCCAGTACTTC; CDR3aa: CASNLGLAGGQETQYF; j_gene: TRBJ2-5; v_gene: TRBV6-1; d_gene: TRBD2; abundance: .
CDR3nt: TGTGCCAGCGGCAGGGGGTTTGACGGGGAGCTGTTTTTT; CDR3aa: CASGRGFDGELFF; j_gene: TRBJ2-2; v_gene: TRBV6-2/TRBV6-3; d_gene: TRBD1; abundance: few
CDR3nt: TGTGCCAGCAGTGCTCCGGGACTACCAACCACAGATACGCAGTATTTT; CDR3aa: CASSAPGLPTTDTQYF; j_gene: TRBJ2-3; v_gene: TRBV6-2/TRBV6-3; d_gene: TRBD2; abundance: once
CDR3nt: TGCAGTGCTAGTAGCGTGGGTTACGAGCAGTACTTC; CDR3aa: CSASSVGYEQYF; j_gene: TRBJ2-7; v_gene: TRBV20-1; d_gene: .; abundance: few
CDR3nt: TGTGCCAGCACCAACTTCCGCGGGGGAGACAATGAGCAGTTCTTC; CDR3aa: CASTNFRGGDNEQFF; j_gene: TRBJ2-1; v_gene: TRBV6-1; d_gene: TRBD2; abundance: few
CDR3nt: TGTGCCATCAAGGGACTAGCGGGGGGGCTCCATGAGCAGTTCTTC; CDR3aa: CAIKGLAGGLHEQFF; j_gene: TRBJ2-1; v_gene: TRBV10-3; d_gene: TRBD2; abundance: few
CDR3nt: TGCGCCAGCAGCCGTATCCTCGGGACTGAAGCTTTCTTT; CDR3aa: CASSRILGTEAFF; j_gene: TRBJ1-1; v_gene: TRBV4-1; d_gene: .; abundance: few
CDR3nt: TGTGCCATGGGCCCCGGGGGGGTCTACAATGAGCAGTTCTTC; CDR3aa: CAMGPGGVYNEQFF; j_gene: TRBJ2-1; v_gene: TRBV5-2; d_gene: .; abundance: .
CDR3nt: TGTGCCAGCAGCTTAGGGGGGGGCGCAAGCACCGGGGAGCTGTTTTTT; CDR3aa: CASSLGGGASTGELFF; j_gene: TRBJ2-2; v_gene: TRBV7-2; d_gene: .; abundance: .
CDR3nt: TGCAGCGCCGGACTAGCGGATTCCTACGAGCAGTACTTC; CDR3aa: CSAGLADSYEQYF; j_gene: TRBJ2-7; v_gene: TRBV29-1; d_gene: TRBD2; abundance: .
CDR3nt: TGTGCCAGCAGCCAAGAAACACTTGCTGGCTACACCTTC; CDR3aa: CASSQETLAGYTF; j_gene: TRBJ1-2; v_gene: TRBV4-2; d_gene: .; abundance: many